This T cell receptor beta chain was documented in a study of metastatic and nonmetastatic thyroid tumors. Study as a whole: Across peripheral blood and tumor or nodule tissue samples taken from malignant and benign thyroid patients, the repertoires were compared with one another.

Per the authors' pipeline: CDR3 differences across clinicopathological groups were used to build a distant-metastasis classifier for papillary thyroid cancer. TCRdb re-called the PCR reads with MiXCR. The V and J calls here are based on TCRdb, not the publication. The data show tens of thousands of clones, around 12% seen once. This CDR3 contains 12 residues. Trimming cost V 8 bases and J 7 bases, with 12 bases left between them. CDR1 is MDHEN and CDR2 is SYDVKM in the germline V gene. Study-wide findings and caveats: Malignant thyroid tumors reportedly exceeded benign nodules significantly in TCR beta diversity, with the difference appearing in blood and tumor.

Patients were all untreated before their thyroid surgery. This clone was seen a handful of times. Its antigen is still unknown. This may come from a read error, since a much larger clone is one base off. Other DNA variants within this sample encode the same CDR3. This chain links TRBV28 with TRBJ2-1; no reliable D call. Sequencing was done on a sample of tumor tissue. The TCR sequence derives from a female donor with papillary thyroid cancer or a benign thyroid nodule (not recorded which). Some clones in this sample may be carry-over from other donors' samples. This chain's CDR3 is CASGWLGNEQFF. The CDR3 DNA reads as TGTGCCAGCGGCTGGTTGGGTAATGAGCAGTTCTTC.